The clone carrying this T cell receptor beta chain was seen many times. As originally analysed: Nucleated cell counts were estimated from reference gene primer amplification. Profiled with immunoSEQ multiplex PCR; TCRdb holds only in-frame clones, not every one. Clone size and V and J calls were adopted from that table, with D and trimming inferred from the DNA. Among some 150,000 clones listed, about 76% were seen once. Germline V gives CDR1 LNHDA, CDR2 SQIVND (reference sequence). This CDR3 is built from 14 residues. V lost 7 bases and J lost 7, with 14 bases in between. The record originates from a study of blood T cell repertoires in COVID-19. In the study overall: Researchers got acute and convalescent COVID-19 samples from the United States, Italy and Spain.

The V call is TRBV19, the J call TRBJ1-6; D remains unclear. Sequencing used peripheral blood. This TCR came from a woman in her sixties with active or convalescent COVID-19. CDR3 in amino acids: CASNQFIKNSPLHF. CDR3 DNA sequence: TGTGCCAGTAACCAGTTTATTAAGAATTCACCCCTCCACTTT. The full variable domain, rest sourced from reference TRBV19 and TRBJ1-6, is DGGITQSPKYLFRKEGQNVTLSCEQNLNHDAMYWYRQDPGQGLRLIYYSQIVNDFQKGDIAEGYSVSREKKESFPLTVTSAQKNPTAFYLCASNQFIKNSPLHFGNGTRLTVT.